A single sample is the source of the 11 T cell receptor beta chains below, sequenced in a study of OX40 agonist ivuxolimab in advanced cancers. The data were produced by immunoSEQ multiplex PCR, yet TCRdb's version contains in-frame clones alone and is incomplete. The sample has roughly 41,000 clones; 86% are singletons. The input for sequencing was CD4+ or CD8+ T cells sorted from blood, taken in a trial of the OX40 agonist ivuxolimab. The receptor source for this set is an adult with an advanced solid tumor such as melanoma, head and neck, liver or kidney cancer.

V is TRBV27 and J is TRBJ2-7, with TRBD1 matching over 7 bases. J lost 3 bases, V lost 3 bases, and 5 bases had no gene match. The CDR3 runs 14 residues. Germline V gene sequence: CDR1 MNHEY, CDR2 SMNVEV (reference sequence). CDR3 protein: CASSLNRGFYEQYF. Here the CDR3 DNA reads TGTGCCAGCAGTTTGAACAGGGGCTTCTACGAGCAGTACTTC.

The chain employs TRBV6-1 and TRBJ2-7, with unresolved D. Germline lookup yields CDR1 MNHNS and CDR2 SASEGT. V was trimmed by 7 bases and J by 2 bases, leaving 15 bases between them. This CDR3 region has 14 residues. CDR3: CASKSWPETYEQYF. In DNA, the CDR3 is TGTGCCAGCAAGTCTTGGCCGGAGACCTACGAGCAGTACTTC.

J is TRBJ2-1 and V is TRBV6-5; 9 nucleotides agree with TRBD1. The CDR3 has 15 amino acids. Germline CDR1 is MNHEY and CDR2 is SVGAGI. V dropped 4 bases and J dropped 4; count of bases not matched to a gene: 5. The CDR3 DNA sequence: TGTGCCAGCAGTTCGGACAGGGGAGATTACAATGAGCAGTTCTTC. Translated, it gives CASSSDRGDYNEQFF.

The chain joins TRBV7-6 to TRBJ2-7, with a tentative D call TRBD2 (7 bases). V was pared by 1 base and J by 2 bases, with 15 bases between. This CDR3 is 16 amino acids long. Germline CDR1 is SGHVS and CDR2 is FNYEAQ. CDR3 loop: CASSLVGGGPTYEQYF. The CDR3 region has the DNA TGTGCCAGCAGCTTAGTAGGGGGGGGCCCTACCTACGAGCAGTACTTC.

V gene TRBV28 combines with J gene TRBJ2-7; 13 positions agree with TRBD2. The CDR3 extends over 14 amino acids. From germline, CDR1 is MDHEN and CDR2 SYDVKM. The V gene end was trimmed by 6 bases and the J gene end by 5 bases; junction bases not matched to a gene: 4. The CDR3 DNA reads as TGTGCCAGCAGAAGACTAGCGGGGGGCCACGAGCAGTACTTC. This sequence encodes CASRRLAGGHEQYF.

The chain links TRBV4-3 to TRBJ2-3; D possibly corresponds to TRBD1 (5 bases). V dropped 0 bases and J dropped 2 bases, with 12 bases sitting between them. Germline CDR1 is LGHNA and CDR2 is YSLEER. The CDR3 contains 16 residues. The CDR3 coding sequence is TGCGCCAGCAGCCAAGACAGGGCCTCAAACACAGATACGCAGTATTTT. This sequence encodes CASSQDRASNTDTQYF.

This clone was recorded once. V is TRBV7-9 and J is TRBJ1-1; D is possibly TRBD1 (5 bases). The V and J ends lost 5 bases and 6 bases respectively, with 10 bases between them. The CDR3 length is 12 residues. Germline lookup yields CDR1 SEHNR and CDR2 FQNEAQ (reference sequence). This CDR3 reads CASSPRGAEAFF. In nucleotides, the CDR3 is TGTGCCAGCAGCCCTCGGGGGGCTGAAGCTTTCTTT. Full variable domain (outside the CDR3, taken from reference TRBV7-9 and TRBJ1-1): DTGVSQNPRHKITKRGQNVTFRCDPISEHNRLYWYRQTLGQGPEFLTYFQNEAQLEKSRLLSDRFSAERPKGSFSTLEIQRTEQGDSAMYLCASSPRGAEAFFGQGTRLTVV.

CDR3 nucleotides: TGTGCCAGTACCCCCGGGACAGGGATCGACGAGCAGTACTTC. It yields the protein CASTPGTGIDEQYF. The chain recombines TRBV19 with TRBJ2-7, with 9 bases fitting TRBD1. CDR1 is LNHDA, CDR2 SQIVND, per germline (reference sequence). The CDR3 length is 14 residues. V lost 7 bases and J lost 5; bases outside the gene matches: 9.

The rearrangement joins TRBV10-3 to TRBJ2-5; D may be TRBD1 (5 bases). Germline V gives CDR1 ENHRY, CDR2 SYGVKD. This CDR3 is built from 15 residues. Trimming cost V 6 bases and J 14 bases, with 28 bases left between them. CDR3 sequence reads: CAIRDNQDISRGIYF. CDR3 coding DNA: TGTGCCATCAGAGACAACCAGGACATATCGCGTGGAATCTACTTC.

V and J are TRBV11-2 and TRBJ1-1; D is ambiguous. CDR1 and CDR2 from the germline V gene are SGHAT and FQNNGV. V lost 6 bases to trimming and J lost 4 bases, with 27 bases between them. This CDR3 has 18 residues. This chain's CDR3 is CASSSRRRDLARGTEAFF. The CDR3 DNA sequence: TGTGCCAGCAGTTCCAGGAGGAGGGATCTCGCTCGGGGCACTGAAGCTTTCTTT.

The CDR3 sequence: CASSASGDEQYF. The CDR3, as DNA: TGTGCCAGCAGCGCTAGCGGTGACGAGCAGTACTTC. The chain links TRBV5-6 to TRBJ2-7; 7 bases are a match to TRBD2. Looked up from germline, CDR1 is SGHDT and CDR2 is YYEEEE. The J segment lost 5 bases and the V segment lost 4 bases, leaving 3 bases of the junction unmatched. The CDR3 has 12 amino acids.